This T cell receptor beta chain was retrieved from a study of cytomegalovirus exposure and HLA in healthy donors (dated by TCRdb to the late 2010s). Background for the entire study: The roughly 670 repertoires of the first cohort and the roughly 120 validation repertoires were produced on the same platform, according to a later analysis. The aim of the study was to test whether cataloging public T cell receptors could identify signatures of past pathogen exposure. Along with the approximately 700-subject first cohort, a separate validation cohort of around 110 different subjects was used. The study combined high-throughput TCR immunosequencing, statistical association of individual TCRs with disease status, and machine learning to predict cytomegalovirus infection status. The paper as a whole reports these results and caveats: In both the original and validation cohorts, the classifier was reported to diagnose cytomegalovirus status with high specificity and sensitivity. While some public TCRs were present in many individuals, most TCR sequences turned up only very rarely across donors. A total of fewer than 200 TCR beta chains were listed by the study as associated with cytomegalovirus. In vitro tests confirmed that a few of the cytomegalovirus-associated TCR beta chains recognize cytomegalovirus antigens. A later analysis found that TCRs clustered in the first cohort also tended to co-occur in the 120 or so validation repertoires, with approximately 95% of cluster scores above 0. A later analysis had no HLA typing for the validation cohort, so co-occurrence there was scored across all 130 or so repertoires. According to the authors, the approach could potentially be generalized to other disease states and immunological phenotypes.

Library prep was done by the immunoSEQ multiplex PCR assay. On the authors' methods: To diagnose cytomegalovirus status from the catalog of TCR beta chain sequences, a statistical classification framework was built. In TCRdb, the immuneACCESS table is reduced to in-frame sequences with V and J assigned. These tables do not hold every clone; where another copy was compared, an unresolved V gene accounts for under half, and the others remain unexplained. V, J and clone size reflect that table, while D and trimming were determined from the DNA. Recorded for this sample are hundreds of thousands of clones; approximately 83% of them occurred a single time. Of the sample, around 1.2% falls within the top ten clones. Note on this clone: The antigen it recognizes is unknown. Base quality data are lacking; no much larger clone is found one base away.

Donors formed part of the validation cohort, which comprised fewer than 150 subjects and was distinct from the first cohort of 550 to 850 subjects. The material sequenced was PBMCs. The TCR originated in a woman aged 30 to 39 in good health and CMV-seropositive.

The DNA sequence is as follows: TGTGCCAGCAGCGGGCGGGACAGGGAACAACTGGGCACTGAAGCTTTCTTT. The translation is CASSGRDREQLGTEAFF. The chain is made from TRBV11-2 and TRBJ1-1; 9 middle bases align to TRBD1. The CDR3 covers 17 residues, taking in both the cysteine and the phenylalanine. The retained sequence is limited to the CDR3, 51 bases, with the frame set at the first base. CDR1 and CDR2 were assigned from the germline V gene as SGHAT and FQNNGV. After removal of 5 bases from V and 4 bases from J, the junction retains 14 bases not matched to a gene.